The 5 T cell receptor beta chains presented below share a single source sample, sequenced in a study of T cell changes during pregnancy in multiple sclerosis. Measured with immunoSEQ multiplex PCR; TCRdb has only the in-frame clones, and not every one. In the table there are about 76,000 clones, just over 90% of which are singletons. Sample: peripheral blood, taken in the second trimester of pregnancy. These TCRs come from a female donor with multiple sclerosis, enrolled in a pregnancy study.

This clone was observed a few times. The chain combines TRBV10-1 with TRBJ1-4; D not certain. Germline V gene sequence: CDR1 WNHNN, CDR2 SYGVQD (reference sequence). The length of the CDR3 is 12 residues. Trimming left V 8 bases short and J 2 bases short, with 6 bases between. CDR3 in amino acids: CASGGTNEKLFF. The DNA for the CDR3 is TGCGCCAGCGGAGGGACTAATGAAAAACTGTTTTTT.

The chain links TRBV5-6 to TRBJ2-5; 9 bases match TRBD1. J was trimmed by 6 bases and V by 3 bases; bases with no gene match: 6. From germline, CDR1 is SGHDT and CDR2 YYEEEE. This CDR3 spans 14 amino acids. In nucleotides, the CDR3 is TGTGCCAGCAGCTGGGGGACAGGGACTCAGACCCAGTACTTC. Amino acid sequence: CASSWGTGTQTQYF.

The rearrangement joins TRBV6-1 to TRBJ1-1; D gene uncertain. There are 14 residues in the CDR3. Germline lookup yields CDR1 MNHNS and CDR2 SASEGT. Between the trimmed V and J ends, which lost 4 bases and 5 bases, there was a span of 14 bases. The CDR3 DNA follows: TGTGCCAGCAGTGTATCTGAAGCGGGGACTGAAGCTTTCTTT. This codes for CASSVSEAGTEAFF.

The V call is TRBV4-1, the J call TRBJ2-7, with D perhaps matching TRBD1 (5 bases). Germline V gives CDR1 MGHRA, CDR2 YSYEKL. This CDR3 is 17 amino acids long. Trimming stripped 3 bases from V and 6 bases from J, with 24 bases between. CDR3 region: CASSQLVVAQDTLEQYF. The DNA of the CDR3 is TGCGCCAGCAGCCAGCTTGTGGTAGCACAGGACACACTCGAGCAGTACTTC.

On this clone: At one of its ends the junction is not consistent with the germline gene, which may arise from a read error. This chain connects TRBV5-1 to TRBJ2-2; 13 bases are a match to TRBD2. This CDR3 comprises 17 residues. Germline lookup yields CDR1 SGHRS and CDR2 YFSETQ. As DNA, the CDR3 is TGCGCCAGCAGATTGGGACTAGCGGGGCTAAACACCGGGGAGCTGTTTTTT. Its protein product is CASRLGLAGLNTGELFF.